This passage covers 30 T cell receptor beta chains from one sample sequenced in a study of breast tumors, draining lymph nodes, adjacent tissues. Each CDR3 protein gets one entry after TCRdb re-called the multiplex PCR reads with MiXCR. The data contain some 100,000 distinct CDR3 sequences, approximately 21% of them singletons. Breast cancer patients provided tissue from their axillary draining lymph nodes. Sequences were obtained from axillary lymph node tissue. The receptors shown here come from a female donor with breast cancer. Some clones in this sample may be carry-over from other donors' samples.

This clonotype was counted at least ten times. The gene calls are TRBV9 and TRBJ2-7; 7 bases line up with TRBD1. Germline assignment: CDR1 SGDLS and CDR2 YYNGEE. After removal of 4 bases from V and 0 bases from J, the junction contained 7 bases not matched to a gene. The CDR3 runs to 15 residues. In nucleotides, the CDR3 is TGTGCCAGCAGCACCCGGGACAGTTTCTCCTACGAGCAGTACTTC. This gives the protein CASSTRDSFSYEQYF.

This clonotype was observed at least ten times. In DNA, the CDR3 is TGTGCCAGCAGCTTGGCGTCAGGGGTTAATGAAAAACTGTTTTTT. Protein product: CASSLASGVNEKLFF. V gene TRBV5-5 combines with J gene TRBJ1-4, with D perhaps matching TRBD1 (6 bases). V dropped 0 bases and J dropped 4 bases, with 10 bases sitting between them. Germline-derived CDR1 and CDR2 are SGHKS and YYEKEE (reference sequence). This CDR3 region has 15 residues.

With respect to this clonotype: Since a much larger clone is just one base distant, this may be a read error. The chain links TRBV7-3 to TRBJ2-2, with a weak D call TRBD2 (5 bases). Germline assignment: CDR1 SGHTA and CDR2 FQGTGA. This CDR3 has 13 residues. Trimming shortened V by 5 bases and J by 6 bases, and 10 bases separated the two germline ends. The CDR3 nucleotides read TGTGCCAGCAGCCCTAGCATGTCCGGGGAGCTGTTTTTT. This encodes CASSPSMSGELFF.

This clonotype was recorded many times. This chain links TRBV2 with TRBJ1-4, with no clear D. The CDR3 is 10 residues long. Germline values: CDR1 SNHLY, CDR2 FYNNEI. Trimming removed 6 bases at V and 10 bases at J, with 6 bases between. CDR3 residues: CASSGRKLFF. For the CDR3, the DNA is TGTGCCAGCAGCGGGAGAAAACTGTTTTTT.

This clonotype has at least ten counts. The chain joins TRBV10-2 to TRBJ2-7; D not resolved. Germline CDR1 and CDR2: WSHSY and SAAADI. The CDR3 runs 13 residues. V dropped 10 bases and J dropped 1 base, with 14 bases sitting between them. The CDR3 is CATNGLGSYEQYF. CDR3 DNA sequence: TGCGCCACTAACGGGCTAGGATCCTACGAGCAGTACTTC.

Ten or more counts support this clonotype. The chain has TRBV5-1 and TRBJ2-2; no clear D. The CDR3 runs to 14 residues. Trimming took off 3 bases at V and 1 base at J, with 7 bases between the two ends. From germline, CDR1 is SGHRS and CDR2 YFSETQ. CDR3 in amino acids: CASSYTVNTGELFF. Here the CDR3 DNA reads TGCGCCAGCAGCTATACAGTGAACACCGGGGAGCTGTTTTTT.

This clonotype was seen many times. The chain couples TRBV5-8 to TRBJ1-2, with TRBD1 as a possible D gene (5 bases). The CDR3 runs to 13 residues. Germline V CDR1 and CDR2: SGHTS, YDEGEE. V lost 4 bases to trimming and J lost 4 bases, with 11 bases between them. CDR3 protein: CASSRDSVYGYTF. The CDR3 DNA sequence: TGTGCCAGCAGCCGTGACAGCGTCTATGGCTACACCTTC.

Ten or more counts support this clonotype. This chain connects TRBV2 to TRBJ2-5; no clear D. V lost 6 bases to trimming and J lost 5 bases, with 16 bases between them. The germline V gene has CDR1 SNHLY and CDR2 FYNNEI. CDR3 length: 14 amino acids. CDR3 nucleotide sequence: TGTGCCAGCAGCGTTGGACCGCCCCGGGAGACCCAGTACTTC. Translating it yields CASSVGPPRETQYF.

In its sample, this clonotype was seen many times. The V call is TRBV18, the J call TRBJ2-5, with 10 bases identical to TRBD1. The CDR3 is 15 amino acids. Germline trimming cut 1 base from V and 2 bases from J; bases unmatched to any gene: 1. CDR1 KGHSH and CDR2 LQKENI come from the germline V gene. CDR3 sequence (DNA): TGTGCCAGCTCACCACGGGACAGGGGACAAGAGACCCAGTACTTC. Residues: CASSPRDRGQETQYF. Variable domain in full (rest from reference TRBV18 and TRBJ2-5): NAGVMQNPRHLVRRRGQEARLRCSPMKGHSHVYWYRQLPEEGLKFMVYLQKENIIDESGMPKERFSAEFPKEGPSILRIQQVVRGDSAAYFCASSPRDRGQETQYFGPGTRLLVL.

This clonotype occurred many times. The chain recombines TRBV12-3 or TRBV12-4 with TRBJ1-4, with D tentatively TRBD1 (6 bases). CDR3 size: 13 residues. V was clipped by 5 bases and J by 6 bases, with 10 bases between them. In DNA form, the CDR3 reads TGTGCCAGCAGTAGGGGGATGGATGAAAAACTGTTTTTT. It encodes CASSRGMDEKLFF.

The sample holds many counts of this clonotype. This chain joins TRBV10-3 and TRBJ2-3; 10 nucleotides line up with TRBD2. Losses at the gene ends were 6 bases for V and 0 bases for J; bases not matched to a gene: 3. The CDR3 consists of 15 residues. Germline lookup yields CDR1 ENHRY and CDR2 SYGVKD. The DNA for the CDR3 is TGTGCCATCAGAGCTAGCGGGAGAAGCACAGATACGCAGTATTTT. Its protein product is CAIRASGRSTDTQYF.

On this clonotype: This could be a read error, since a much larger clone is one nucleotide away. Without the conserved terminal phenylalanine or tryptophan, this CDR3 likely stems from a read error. The CDR3 loop reads CASMDRSNQPQHV. CDR3 DNA: TGTGCCAGTATGGACAGGAGCAATCAGCCCCAGCATGTT. The chain is built from TRBV19 and TRBJ1-5, with 7 nucleotides matching TRBD1. The germline V gene has CDR1 LNHDA and CDR2 SQIVND (reference sequence). Losses at the gene ends were 7 bases for V and 1 base for J; bases not matched to a gene: 1. The CDR3 consists of 13 residues.

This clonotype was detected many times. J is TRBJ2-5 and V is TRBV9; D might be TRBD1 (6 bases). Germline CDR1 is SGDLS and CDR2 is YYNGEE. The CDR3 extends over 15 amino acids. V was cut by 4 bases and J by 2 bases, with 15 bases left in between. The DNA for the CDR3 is TGTGCCAGCAGCCTCACCGGGACATGGCAAGAGACCCAGTACTTC. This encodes CASSLTGTWQETQYF.

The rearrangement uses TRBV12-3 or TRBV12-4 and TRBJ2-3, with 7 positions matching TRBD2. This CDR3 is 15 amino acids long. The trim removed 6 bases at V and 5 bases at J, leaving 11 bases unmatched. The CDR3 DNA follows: TGTGCCAGCAGGGTAGCGGGCCGGGGTCTAGATACGCAGTATTTT. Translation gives CASRVAGRGLDTQYF.

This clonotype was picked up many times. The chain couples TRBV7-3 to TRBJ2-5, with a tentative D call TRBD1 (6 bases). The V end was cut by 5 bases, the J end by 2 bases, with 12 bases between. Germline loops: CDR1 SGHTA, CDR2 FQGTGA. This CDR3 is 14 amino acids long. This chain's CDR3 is CASSEDRTQETQYF. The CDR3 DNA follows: TGTGCCAGCAGCGAAGACAGGACACAAGAGACCCAGTACTTC.

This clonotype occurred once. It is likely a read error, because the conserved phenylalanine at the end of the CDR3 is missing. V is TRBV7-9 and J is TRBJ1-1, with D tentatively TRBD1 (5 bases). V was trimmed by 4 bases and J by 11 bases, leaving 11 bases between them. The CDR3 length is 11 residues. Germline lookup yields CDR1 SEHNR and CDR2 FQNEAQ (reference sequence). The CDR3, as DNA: TGTGCCAGCAGCTCCCAGGGTGAGGCTTTCGTT. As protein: CASSSQGEAFV.

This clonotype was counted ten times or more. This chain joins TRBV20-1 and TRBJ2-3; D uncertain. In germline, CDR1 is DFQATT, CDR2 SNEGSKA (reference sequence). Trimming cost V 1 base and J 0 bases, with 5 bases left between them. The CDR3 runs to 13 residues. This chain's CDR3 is CSARAPSTDTQYF. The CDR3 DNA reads TGCAGTGCTAGAGCCCCTAGCACAGATACGCAGTATTTT.

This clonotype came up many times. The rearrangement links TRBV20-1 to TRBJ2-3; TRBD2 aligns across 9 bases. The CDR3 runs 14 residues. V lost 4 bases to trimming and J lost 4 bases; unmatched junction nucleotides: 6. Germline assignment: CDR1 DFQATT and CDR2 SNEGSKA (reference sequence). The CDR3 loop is CSAIGLAIPDTQYF. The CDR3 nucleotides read TGCAGTGCTATCGGACTAGCGATCCCAGATACGCAGTATTTT.

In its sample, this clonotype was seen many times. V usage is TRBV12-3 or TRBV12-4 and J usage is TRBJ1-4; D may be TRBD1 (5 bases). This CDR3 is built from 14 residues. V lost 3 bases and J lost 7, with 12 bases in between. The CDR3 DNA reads TGTGCCAGCAGTTTGGGCAGGGTGGGTGAAAAACTGTTTTTT. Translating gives CASSLGRVGEKLFF.

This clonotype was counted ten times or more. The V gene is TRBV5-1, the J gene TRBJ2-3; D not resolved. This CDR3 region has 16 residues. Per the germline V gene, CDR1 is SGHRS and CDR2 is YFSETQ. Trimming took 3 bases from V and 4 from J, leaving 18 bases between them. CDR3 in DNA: TGCGCCAGCAGCTCCAACGCTGCGGTTATCTCAGATACGCAGTATTTT. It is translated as CASSSNAAVISDTQYF.

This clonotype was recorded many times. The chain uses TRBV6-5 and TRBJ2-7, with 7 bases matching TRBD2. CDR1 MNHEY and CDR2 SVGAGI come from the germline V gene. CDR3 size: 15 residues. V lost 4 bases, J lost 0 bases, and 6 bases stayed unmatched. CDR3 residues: CASSSRDYSSYEQYF. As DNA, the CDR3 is TGTGCCAGCAGTTCGCGGGACTACTCCTCCTACGAGCAGTACTTC.

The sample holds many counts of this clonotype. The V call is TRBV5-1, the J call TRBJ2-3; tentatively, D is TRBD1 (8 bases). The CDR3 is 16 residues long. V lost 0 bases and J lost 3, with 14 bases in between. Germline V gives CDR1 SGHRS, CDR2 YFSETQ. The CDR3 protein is CASSLGQGRATDTQYF. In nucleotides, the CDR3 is TGCGCCAGCAGCTTGGGACAGGGGAGGGCTACAGATACGCAGTATTTT.

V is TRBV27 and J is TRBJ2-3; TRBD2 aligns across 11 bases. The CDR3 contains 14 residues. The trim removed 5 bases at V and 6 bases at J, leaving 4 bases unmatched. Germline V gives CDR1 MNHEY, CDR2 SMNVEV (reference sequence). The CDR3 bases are TGTGCCAGCAGTCTAGCGGGAGGTAGGGATACGCAGTATTTT. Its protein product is CASSLAGGRDTQYF.

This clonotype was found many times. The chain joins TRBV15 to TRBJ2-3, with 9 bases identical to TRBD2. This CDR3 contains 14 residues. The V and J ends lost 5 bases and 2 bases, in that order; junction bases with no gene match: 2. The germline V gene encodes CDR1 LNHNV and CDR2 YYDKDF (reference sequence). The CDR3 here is CATSGGLATDTQYF. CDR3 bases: TGTGCCACCAGCGGGGGACTAGCCACAGATACGCAGTATTTT.

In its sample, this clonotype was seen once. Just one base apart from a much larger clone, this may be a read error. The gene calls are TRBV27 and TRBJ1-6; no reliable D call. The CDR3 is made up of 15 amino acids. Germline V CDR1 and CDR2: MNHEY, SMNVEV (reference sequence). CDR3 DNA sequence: TGTGCCAGCAGTTTAGAGACCCCTTATAATTCACCCCTCCGCTTT. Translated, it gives CASSLETPYNSPLRF.

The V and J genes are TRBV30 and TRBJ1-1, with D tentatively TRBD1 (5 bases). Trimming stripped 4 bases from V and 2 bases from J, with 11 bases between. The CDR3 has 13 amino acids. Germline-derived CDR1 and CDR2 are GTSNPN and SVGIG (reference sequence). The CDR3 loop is CAWNFQGNTEAFF. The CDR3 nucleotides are TGTGCCTGGAATTTTCAGGGTAACACTGAAGCTTTCTTT.

CDR3 residues: CASSRASGGGTDTQYF. As DNA, the CDR3 is TGTGCCAGCAGCAGGGCTAGCGGAGGGGGCACAGATACGCAGTATTTT. V and J are TRBV3-1 and TRBJ2-3; 7 nucleotides match TRBD2. The CDR3 contains 16 residues. The J segment lost 1 base and the V segment lost 5 bases, leaving 9 bases of the junction unmatched. Germline-derived CDR1 and CDR2 are LGHDT and YNNKEL (reference sequence).

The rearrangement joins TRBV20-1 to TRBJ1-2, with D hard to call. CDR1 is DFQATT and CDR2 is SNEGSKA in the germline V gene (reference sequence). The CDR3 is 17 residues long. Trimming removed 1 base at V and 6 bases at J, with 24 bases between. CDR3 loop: CSARATPGGNFFDGYTF. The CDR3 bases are TGCAGTGCTAGAGCTACGCCGGGAGGGAATTTCTTTGATGGCTACACCTTC.

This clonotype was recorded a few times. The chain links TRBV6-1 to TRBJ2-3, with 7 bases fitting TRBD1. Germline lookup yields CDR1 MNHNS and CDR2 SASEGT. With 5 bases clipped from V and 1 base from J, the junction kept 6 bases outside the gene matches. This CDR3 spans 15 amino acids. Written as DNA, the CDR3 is TGTGCCAGCAGTCGAGAGGGGGCCCGCACAGATACGCAGTATTTT. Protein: CASSREGARTDTQYF.

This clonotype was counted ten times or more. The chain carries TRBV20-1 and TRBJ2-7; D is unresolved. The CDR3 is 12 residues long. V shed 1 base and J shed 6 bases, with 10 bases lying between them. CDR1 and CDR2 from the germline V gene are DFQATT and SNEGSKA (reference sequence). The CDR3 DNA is TGCAGTGCTAGAGGGCCCGCCGGCGAGCAGTACTTC. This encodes CSARGPAGEQYF.